The entry below gives a single T cell receptor (beta chain) sequence along with its context. Looked up from germline, CDR1 is SQVTM and CDR2 is ANQGSEA. The junction had 4 bases not matched to a gene; V was cut back by 5 bases and J by 2 bases. The CDR3 contains 13 residues. The data were obtained in a study of CD8+ T cells in alopecia areata. Indicated treatment: oral pan-JAK inhibitor, 5-10 mg twice daily. Sequencing used cDNA as its template, made by extracting RNA and reverse transcribing it. Profiling relied on immunoSEQ multiplex PCR, and the TCRdb table lists in-frame clones only, not all of them. The repertoire includes roughly 210,000 clones, around 43% of them detected once, and about 2.6% sits in the top ten.

The chain links TRBV29-1 to TRBJ2-3; 7 bases line up with TRBD2. Source: CD4+ T cells sorted from blood, taken at roughly week 36, from a patient treated with tofacitinib. The source is a human donor with alopecia areata. The CDR3 reads CSVSGTYTDTQYF. In DNA, the CDR3 is TGCAGCGTTAGCGGGACCTACACAGATACGCAGTATTTT.